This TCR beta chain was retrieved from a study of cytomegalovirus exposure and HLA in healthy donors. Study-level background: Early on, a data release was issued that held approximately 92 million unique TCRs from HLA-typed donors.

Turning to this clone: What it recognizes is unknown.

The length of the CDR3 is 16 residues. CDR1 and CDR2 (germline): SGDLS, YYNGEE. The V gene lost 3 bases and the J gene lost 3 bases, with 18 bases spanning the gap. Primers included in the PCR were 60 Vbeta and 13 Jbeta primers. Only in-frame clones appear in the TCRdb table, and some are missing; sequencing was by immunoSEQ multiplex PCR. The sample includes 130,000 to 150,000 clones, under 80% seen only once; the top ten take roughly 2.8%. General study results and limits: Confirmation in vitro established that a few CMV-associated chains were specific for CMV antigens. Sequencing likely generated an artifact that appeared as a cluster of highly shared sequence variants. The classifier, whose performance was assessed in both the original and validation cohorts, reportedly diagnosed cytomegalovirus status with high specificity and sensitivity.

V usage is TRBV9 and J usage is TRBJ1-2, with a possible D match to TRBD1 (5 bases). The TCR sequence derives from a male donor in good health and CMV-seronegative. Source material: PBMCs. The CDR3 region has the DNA TGTGCCAGCAGCGCCCACGCAGGGCCCCGGGACTATGGCTACACCTTC. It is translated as CASSAHAGPRDYGYTF.